This T cell receptor (beta chain) was sequenced in a study of T cell responses to AZD1222 COVID-19 vaccine (dated by TCRdb to about 2021). Notes on the research overall: AZD1222 recipients whose second dose came at about 4 weeks and those whose second dose came at about 12 weeks were combined into one group, since spike-specific TCR depth and breadth did not differ between the two schedules. A total of just over 230 trial participants underwent TCR sequencing, of whom 207 had received two doses of AZD1222 and some 25 had received two doses of the MenACWY control vaccine. Trial participants were enrolled into age subgroups of 18-55, 56-69 and 70-plus years, which contained around 150, 28 and 57 TCR-sequenced participants, respectively. What the research found in general, with its limitations: The 56-69-year group was small, and its depth increase did not reach significance, likely because of low power. Participants were mostly white British, with more females than males. The authors suggested clonal diversity may have been underestimated. Because no day 14 peak-response samples were available, the repertoires could be characterized only after the peak T cell response. Nearly half of unique spike-specific TCRs reportedly recognized epitopes outside regions mutated in the B.1.351 and B.1.1.7 variants. The vaccine-associated CD4 TCRs covered the entire spike protein, and the dominant responses fell in regions 160-218 and 743-854. After two AZD1222 doses, spike-specific TCR breadth and depth were significantly higher than at day 0 and than in MenACWY recipients. Conclusions about previously exposed vaccinees are limited because only a handful of AZD1222 recipients were SARS-CoV-2 seropositive at baseline.

The sample's time point label, decoded: baseline before first vaccination. Vaccinee samples were obtained from the UK trials COV001 and COV002, which included a single-blind randomized controlled phase 2/3 trial of AZD1222 (ChAdOx1 nCoV-19) in healthy adults. For TCRbeta chain sequencing, PBMC samples from trial participants were taken at day 0 and at day 28 after the second dose. As regards this clone: The antigen this receptor binds is unknown. Base qualities are missing; no much larger clone stands one base away.

The CDR3 regions of human TCRbeta chains were analyzed by immunosequencing. The study's processing was this. TCRs in the repertoires were compared against a reference library of SARS-CoV-2-specific TCRs that had been generated with the MIRA antigen-specificity platform. Breadth was defined as the fraction of unique TCRs that were SARS-CoV-2-associated, and depth was defined as the fraction of total T cells that were SARS-CoV-2-associated. Using the MIRA data, every spike-specific TCR was mapped to the spike region that the TCR reacted to and assigned to either a CD4 or a CD8 class. Log10-transformed breadth and depth values were compared by one-way ANOVA with Sidak's multiple comparisons tests. In its TCRdb copy, this immuneACCESS table keeps in-frame sequences only and misses some clones. Where compared with another copy, unresolved V genes explain less than half of these, and the others have no known cause. That table furnishes V, J and clone size, whereas the DNA furnished D and trimming. The sample table shows some 130,000 clones, and 75% to 90% are seen once. Clones ranked in the top ten supply roughly 7.3% of the sample.

Its CDR3 holds 13 amino acids, cysteine through phenylalanine. The sequence is cut down to CDR3 DNA, 39 bases in frame from base 1. V was cut back by 7 bases and J by 7 bases, leaving a gap of 17 bases between them. Looking up the germline V gene yields CDR1 MDHEN and CDR2 SYDVKM. This specimen was peripheral blood, taken on day 0 of AZD1222 vaccination. This clonotype was sampled from an adult in good health. The chain couples TRBV28 to TRBJ2-7; perhaps TRBD1 is the D gene, with 6 bases matching. The sequenced DNA: TGTGCCAGCATGCGGACAGACCTCCTGGAGCAGTACTTC. This codes for CASMRTDLLEQYF. The reference TRBV28 and TRBJ2-7 proteins fill in what lies around the CDR3, so the full variable domain reads DVKVTQSSRYLVKRTGEKVFLECVQDMDHENMFWYRQDPGLGLRLIYFSYDVKMKEKGDIPEGYSVSREKKERFSLILESASTNQTSMYLCASMRTDLLEQYFGPGTRLTVT.